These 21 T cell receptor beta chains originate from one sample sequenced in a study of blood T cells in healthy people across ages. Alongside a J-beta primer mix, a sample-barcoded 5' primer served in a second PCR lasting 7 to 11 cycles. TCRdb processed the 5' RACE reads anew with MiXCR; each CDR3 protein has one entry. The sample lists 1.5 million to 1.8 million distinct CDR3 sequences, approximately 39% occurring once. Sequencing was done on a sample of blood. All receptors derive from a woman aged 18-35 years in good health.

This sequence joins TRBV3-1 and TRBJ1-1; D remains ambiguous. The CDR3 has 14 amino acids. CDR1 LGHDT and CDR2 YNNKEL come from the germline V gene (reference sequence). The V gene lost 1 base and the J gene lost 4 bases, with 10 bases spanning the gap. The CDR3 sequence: CASSQVTTGTEAFF. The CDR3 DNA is TGTGCCAGCAGCCAAGTTACTACGGGCACTGAAGCTTTCTTT.

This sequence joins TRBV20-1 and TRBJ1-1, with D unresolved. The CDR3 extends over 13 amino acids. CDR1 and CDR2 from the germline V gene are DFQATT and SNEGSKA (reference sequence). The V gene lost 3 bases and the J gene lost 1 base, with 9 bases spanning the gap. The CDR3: CSARALENTEAFF. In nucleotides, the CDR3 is TGCAGTGCTAGGGCCCTAGAGAACACTGAAGCTTTCTTT.

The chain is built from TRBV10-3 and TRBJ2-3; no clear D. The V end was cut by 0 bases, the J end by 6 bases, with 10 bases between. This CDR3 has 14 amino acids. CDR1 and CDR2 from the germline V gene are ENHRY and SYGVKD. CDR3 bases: TGTGCCATCAGTGAGTCAGGTTGGGCGGATACGCAGTATTTT. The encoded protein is CAISESGWADTQYF.

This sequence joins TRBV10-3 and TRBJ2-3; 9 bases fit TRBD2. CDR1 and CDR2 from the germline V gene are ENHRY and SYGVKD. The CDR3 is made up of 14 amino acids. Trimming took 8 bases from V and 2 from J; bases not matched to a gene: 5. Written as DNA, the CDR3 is TGTGCCATCCGGGCTAGCGGGGCCACAGATACGCAGTATTTT. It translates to CAIRASGATDTQYF.

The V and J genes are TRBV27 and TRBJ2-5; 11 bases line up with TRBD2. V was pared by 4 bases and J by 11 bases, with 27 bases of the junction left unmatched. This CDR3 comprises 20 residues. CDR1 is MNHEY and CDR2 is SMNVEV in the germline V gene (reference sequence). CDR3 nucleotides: TGTGCCAGCAGTTCGCGGACAGGCCGGACTAGCGGGTATAGGTCGAGGGAGCAGTACTTC. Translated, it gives CASSSRTGRTSGYRSREQYF.

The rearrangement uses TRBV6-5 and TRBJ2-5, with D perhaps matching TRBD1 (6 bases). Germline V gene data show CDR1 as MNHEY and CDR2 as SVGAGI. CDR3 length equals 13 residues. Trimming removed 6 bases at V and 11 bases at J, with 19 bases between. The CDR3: CASSPRQESEQYF. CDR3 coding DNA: TGTGCCAGCAGCCCCCGACAGGAGAGTGAGCAGTACTTC.

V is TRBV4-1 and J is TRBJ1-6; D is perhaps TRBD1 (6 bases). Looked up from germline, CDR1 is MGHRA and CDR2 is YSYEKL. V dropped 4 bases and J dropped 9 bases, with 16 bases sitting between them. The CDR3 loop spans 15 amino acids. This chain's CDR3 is CASSLTGSAVSPLHF. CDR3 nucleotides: TGCGCCAGCAGCCTAACAGGGTCGGCCGTTTCACCCCTCCACTTT.

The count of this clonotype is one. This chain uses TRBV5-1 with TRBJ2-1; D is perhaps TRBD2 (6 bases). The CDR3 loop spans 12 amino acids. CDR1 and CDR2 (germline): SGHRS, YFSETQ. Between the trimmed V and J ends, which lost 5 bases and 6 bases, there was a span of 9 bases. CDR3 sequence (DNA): TGCGCCAGCAGGGTTAGCGGCAATGAGCAGTTCTTC. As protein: CASRVSGNEQFF.

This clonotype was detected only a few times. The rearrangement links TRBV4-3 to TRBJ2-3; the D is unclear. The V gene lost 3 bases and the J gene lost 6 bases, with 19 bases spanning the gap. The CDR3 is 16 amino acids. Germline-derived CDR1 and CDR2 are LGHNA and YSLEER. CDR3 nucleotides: TGCGCCAGCAGCCACACAGACATCGCGGTTCGGGATACGCAGTATTTT. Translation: CASSHTDIAVRDTQYF.

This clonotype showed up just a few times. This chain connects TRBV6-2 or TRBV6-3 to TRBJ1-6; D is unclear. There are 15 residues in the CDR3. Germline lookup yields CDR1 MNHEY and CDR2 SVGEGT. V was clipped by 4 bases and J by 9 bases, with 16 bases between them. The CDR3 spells CASSFGPRTGSPLHF. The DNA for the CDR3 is TGTGCCAGCAGTTTTGGACCGAGGACTGGTTCACCCCTCCACTTT.

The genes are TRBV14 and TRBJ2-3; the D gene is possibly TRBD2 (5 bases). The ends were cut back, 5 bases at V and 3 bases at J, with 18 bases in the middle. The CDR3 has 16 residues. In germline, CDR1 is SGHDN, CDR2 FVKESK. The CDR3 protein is CASSNYGAVRTDTQYF. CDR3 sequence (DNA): TGTGCCAGCAGCAATTATGGAGCGGTGAGAACAGATACGCAGTATTTT. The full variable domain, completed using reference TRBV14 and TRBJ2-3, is EAGVTQFPSHSVIEKGQTVTLRCDPISGHDNLYWYRRVMGKEIKFLLHFVKESKQDESGMPNNRFLAERTGGTYSTLKVQPAELEDSGVYFCASSNYGAVRTDTQYFGPGTRLTVL.

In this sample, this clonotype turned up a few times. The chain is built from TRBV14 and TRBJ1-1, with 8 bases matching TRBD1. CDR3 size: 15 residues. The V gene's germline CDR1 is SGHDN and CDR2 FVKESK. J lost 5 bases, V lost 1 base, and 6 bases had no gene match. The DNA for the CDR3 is TGTGCCAGCAGCCAAGTAGGACAGGGTCGGACTGAAGCTTTCTTT. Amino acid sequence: CASSQVGQGRTEAFF.

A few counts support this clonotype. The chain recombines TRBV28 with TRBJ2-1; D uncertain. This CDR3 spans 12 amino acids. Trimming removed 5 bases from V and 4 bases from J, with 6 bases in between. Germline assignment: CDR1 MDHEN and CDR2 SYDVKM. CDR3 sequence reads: CASSPWYNEQFF. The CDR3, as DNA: TGTGCCAGCAGTCCATGGTACAATGAGCAGTTCTTC.

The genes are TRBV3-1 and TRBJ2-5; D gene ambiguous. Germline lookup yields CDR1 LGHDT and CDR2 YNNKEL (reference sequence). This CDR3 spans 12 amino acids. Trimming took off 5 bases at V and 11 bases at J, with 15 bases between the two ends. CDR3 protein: CASSDGPTWQYF. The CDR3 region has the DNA TGTGCCAGCAGCGACGGGCCAACCTGGCAGTACTTC.

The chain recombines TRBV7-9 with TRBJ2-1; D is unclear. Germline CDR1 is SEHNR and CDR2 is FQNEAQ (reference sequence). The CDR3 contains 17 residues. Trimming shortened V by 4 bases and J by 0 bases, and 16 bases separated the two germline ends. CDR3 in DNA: TGTGCCAGCAGCTCAAGACACTCGCGGAGCTCCTACAATGAGCAGTTCTTC. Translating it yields CASSSRHSRSSYNEQFF.

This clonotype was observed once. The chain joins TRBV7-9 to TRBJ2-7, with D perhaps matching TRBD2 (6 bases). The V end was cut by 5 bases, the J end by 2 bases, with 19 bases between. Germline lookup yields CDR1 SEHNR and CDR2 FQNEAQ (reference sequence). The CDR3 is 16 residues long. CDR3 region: CASSPEAGAATYEQYF. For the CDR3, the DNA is TGTGCCAGCAGCCCCGAAGCGGGTGCTGCAACCTACGAGCAGTACTTC.

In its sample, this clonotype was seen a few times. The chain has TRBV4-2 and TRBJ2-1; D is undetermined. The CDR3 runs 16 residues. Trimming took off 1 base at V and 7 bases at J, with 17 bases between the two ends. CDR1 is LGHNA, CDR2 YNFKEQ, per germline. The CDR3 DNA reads TGTGCCAGCAGCCAAGTCATGAGTGGTTTGGGGAATGAGCAGTTCTTC. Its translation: CASSQVMSGLGNEQFF.

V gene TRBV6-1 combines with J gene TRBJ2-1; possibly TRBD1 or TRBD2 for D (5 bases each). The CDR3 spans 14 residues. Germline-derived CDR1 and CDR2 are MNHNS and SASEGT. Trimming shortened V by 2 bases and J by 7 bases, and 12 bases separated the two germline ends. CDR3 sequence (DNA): TGTGCCAGCAGTGAATTCAGGGACGGGAATGAGCAGTTCTTC. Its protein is CASSEFRDGNEQFF.

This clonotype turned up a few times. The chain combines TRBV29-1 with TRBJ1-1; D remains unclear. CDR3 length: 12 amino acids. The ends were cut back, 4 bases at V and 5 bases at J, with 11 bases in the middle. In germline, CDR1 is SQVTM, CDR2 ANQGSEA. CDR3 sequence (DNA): TGCAGCGTTGTCGGGGATAGGACTGAAGCTTTCTTT. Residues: CSVVGDRTEAFF. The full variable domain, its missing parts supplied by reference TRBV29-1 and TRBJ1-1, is SAVISQKPSRDICQRGTSLTIQCQVDSQVTMMFWYRQQPGQSLTLIATANQGSEATYESGFVIDKFPISRPNLTFSTLTVSNMSPEDSSIYLCSVVGDRTEAFFGQGTRLTVV.

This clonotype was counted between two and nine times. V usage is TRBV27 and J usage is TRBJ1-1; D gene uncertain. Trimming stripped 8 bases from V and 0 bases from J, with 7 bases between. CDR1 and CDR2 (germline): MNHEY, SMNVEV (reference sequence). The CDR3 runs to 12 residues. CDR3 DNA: TGTGCCAGCGGCATAATGAACACTGAAGCTTTCTTT. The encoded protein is CASGIMNTEAFF.

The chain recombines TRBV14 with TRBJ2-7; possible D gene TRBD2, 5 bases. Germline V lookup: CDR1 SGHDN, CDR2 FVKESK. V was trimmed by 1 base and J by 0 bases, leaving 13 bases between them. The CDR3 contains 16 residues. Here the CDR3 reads CASSQGLAHHSYEQYF. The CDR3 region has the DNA TGTGCCAGCAGCCAAGGTCTAGCTCACCACTCCTACGAGCAGTACTTC.